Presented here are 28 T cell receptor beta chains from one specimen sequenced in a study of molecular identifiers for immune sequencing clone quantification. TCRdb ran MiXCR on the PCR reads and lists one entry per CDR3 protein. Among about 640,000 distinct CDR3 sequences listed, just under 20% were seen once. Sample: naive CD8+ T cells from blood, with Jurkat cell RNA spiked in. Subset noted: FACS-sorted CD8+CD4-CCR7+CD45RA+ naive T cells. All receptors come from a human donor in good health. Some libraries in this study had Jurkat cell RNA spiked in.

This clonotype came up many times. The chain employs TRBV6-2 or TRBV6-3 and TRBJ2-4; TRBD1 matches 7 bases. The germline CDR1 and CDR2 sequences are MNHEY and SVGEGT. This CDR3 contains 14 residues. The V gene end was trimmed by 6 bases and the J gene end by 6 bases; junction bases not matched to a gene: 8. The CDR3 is CASRLQGVRNIQYF. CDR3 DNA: TGTGCCAGCAGGCTCCAGGGGGTAAGAAACATTCAGTACTTC.

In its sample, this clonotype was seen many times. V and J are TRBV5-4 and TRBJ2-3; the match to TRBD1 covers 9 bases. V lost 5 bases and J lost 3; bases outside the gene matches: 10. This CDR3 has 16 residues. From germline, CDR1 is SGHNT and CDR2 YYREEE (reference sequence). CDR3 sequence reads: CASSSSGTGRTDTQYF. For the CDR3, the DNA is TGTGCCAGCAGTAGTTCCGGGACAGGGAGGACAGATACGCAGTATTTT.

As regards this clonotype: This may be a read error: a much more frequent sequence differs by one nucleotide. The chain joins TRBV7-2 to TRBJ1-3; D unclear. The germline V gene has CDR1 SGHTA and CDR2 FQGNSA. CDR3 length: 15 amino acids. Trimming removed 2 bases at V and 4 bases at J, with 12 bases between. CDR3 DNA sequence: TGTGCCAGCAGCTTAATCGGAACTCTGGGAAACACCATATATTTT. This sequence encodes CASSLIGTLGNTIYF.

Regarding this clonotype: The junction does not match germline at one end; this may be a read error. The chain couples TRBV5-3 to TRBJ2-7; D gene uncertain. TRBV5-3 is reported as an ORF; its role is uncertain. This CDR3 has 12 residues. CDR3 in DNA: TGTGCCAGCAGCCTAAACTCCTACGAGCAGCACTTC. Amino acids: CASSLNSYEQHF.

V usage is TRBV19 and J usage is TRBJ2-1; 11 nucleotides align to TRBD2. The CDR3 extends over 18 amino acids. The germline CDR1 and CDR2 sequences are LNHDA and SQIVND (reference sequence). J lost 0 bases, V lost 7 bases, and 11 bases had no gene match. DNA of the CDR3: TGTGCCAGTATCCCGGCTAGCGGGGGGTCAAGCTCCTACAATGAGCAGTTCTTC. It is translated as CASIPASGGSSSYNEQFF.

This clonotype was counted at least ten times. CDR3 nucleotides: TGTGCCAGCAGCCCCTGGTCCGCCCACGAGGTAGATGAGCAGTTCTTC. Translation gives CASSPWSAHEVDEQFF. The chain joins TRBV7-9 to TRBJ2-1; D unclear. Germline values: CDR1 SEHNR, CDR2 FQNEAQ (reference sequence). The CDR3 length is 16 residues. V was clipped by 5 bases and J by 8 bases, with 22 bases between them.

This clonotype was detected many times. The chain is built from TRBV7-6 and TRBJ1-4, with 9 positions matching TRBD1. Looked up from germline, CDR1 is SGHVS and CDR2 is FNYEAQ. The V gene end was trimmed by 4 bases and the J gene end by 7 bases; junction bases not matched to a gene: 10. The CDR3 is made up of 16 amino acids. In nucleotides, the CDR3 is TGTGCCAGCAGCTCACCGGGACAGGGCTTTCCTGAAAAACTGTTTTTT. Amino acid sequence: CASSSPGQGFPEKLFF.

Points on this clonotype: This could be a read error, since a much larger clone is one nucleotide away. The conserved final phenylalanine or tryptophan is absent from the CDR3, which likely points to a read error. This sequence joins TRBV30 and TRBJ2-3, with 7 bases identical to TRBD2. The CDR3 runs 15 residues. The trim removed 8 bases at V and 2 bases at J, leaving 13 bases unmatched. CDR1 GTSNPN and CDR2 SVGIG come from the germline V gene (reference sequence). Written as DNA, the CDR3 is TGTGCCCTGGGGCTGTGGGAGGGCCTCACAGATACGCAGTATTCT. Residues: CALGLWEGLTDTQYS.

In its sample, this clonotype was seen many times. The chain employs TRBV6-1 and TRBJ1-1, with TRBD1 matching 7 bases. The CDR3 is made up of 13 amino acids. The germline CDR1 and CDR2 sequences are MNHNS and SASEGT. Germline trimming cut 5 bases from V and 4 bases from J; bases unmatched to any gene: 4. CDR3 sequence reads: CASSTRTGTEAFF. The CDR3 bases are TGTGCCAGCAGTACCCGGACAGGCACTGAAGCTTTCTTT.

CDR3 in amino acids: CASSVGGISYEQYF. The CDR3, as DNA: TGTGCCAGCAGCGTAGGGGGCATCTCCTACGAGCAGTACTTC. V and J are TRBV9 and TRBJ2-7; TRBD1 might be the D (5 bases). The V and J ends lost 0 bases and 0 bases respectively, with 7 bases between them. This CDR3 is 14 amino acids long. Germline lookup yields CDR1 SGDLS and CDR2 YYNGEE.

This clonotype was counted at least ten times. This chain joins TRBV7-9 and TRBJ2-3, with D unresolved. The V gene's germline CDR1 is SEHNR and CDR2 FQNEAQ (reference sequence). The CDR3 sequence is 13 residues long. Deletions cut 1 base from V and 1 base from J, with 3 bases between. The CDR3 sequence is CASSLEGTDTQYF. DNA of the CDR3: TGTGCCAGCAGCTTAGAGGGCACAGATACGCAGTATTTT.

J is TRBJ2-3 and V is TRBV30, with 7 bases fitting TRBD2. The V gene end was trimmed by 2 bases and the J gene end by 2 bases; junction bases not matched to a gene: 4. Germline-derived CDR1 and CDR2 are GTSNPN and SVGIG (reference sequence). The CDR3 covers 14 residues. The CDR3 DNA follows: TGTGCCTGGAGTTGGGGGGGGACCACAGATACGCAGTATTTT. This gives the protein CAWSWGGTTDTQYF.

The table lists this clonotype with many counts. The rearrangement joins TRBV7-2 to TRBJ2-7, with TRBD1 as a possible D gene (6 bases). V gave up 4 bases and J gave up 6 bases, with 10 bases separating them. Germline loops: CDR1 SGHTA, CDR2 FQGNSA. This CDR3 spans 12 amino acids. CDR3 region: CASSWGQSEQYF. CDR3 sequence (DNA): TGTGCCAGCAGCTGGGGGCAGTCCGAGCAGTACTTC.

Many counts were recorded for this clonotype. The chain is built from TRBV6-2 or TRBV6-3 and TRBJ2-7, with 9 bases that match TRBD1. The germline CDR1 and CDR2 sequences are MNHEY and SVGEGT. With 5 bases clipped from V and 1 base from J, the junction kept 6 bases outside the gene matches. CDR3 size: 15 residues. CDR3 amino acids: CASSAPGQGSYEQYF. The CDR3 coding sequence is TGTGCCAGCAGTGCGCCCGGACAGGGGTCCTACGAGCAGTACTTC.

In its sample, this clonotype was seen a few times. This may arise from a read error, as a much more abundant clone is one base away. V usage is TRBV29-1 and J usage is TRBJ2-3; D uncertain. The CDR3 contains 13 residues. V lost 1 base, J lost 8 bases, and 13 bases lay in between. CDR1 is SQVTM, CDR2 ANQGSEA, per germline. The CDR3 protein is CSVEGPVSVTQYF. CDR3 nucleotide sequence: TGCAGCGTTGAAGGGCCTGTTTCAGTTACGCAGTATTTT.

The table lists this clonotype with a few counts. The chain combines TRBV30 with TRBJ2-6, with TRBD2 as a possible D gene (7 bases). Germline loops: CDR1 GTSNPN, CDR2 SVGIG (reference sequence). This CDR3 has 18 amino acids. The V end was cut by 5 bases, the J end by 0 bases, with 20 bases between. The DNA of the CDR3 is TGTGCCTGGGGGGGGGGCCGGGACTTCTACTCTGGGGCCAACGTCCTGACTTTC. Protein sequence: CAWGGGRDFYSGANVLTF.

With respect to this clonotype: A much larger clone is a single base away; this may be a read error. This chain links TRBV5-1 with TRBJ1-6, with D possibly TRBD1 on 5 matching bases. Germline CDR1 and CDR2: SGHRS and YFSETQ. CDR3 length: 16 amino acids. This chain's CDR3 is CASSLETGLVGSLLHF. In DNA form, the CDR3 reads TGCGCCAGCAGCTTGGAGACGGGGCTTGTCGGTTCACTCCTCCACTTT.

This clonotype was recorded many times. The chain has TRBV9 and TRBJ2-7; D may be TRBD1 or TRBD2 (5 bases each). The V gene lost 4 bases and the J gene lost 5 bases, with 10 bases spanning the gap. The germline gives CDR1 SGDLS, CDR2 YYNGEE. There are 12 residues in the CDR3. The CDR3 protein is CASSPGTNEQYF. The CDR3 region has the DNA TGTGCCAGCAGCCCCGGGACGAACGAGCAGTACTTC.

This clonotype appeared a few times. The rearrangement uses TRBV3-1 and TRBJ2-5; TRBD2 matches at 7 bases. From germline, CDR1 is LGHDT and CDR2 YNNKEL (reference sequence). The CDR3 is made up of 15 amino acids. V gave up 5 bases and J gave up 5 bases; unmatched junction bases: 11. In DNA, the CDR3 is TGTGCCAGCAGCTTAAGGCGGGAGTACGTGGAGACCCAGTACTTC. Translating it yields CASSLRREYVETQYF.

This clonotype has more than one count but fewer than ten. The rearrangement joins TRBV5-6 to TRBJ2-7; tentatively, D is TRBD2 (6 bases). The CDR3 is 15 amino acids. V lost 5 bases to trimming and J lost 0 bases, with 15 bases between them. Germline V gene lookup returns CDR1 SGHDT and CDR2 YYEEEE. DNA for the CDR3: TGTGCCAGCAGTGGTGGCGGGGAAGCCTCCTACGAGCAGTACTTC. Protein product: CASSGGGEASYEQYF.

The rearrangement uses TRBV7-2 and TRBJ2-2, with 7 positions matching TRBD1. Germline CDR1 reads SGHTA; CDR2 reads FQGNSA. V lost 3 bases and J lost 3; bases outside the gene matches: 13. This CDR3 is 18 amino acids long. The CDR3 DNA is TGTGCCAGCAGCTTCCGATACTTAAGGGGGCGGGACACCGGGGAGCTGTTTTTT. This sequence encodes CASSFRYLRGRDTGELFF.

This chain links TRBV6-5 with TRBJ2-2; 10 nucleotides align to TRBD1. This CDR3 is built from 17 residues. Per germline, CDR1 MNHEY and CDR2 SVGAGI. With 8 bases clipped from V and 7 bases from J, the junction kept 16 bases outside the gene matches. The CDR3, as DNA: TGTGCCAGCCATCCAGGCTCCGGGACAGGGGAGGTCGGGGAGCTGTTTTTT. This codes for CASHPGSGTGEVGELFF.

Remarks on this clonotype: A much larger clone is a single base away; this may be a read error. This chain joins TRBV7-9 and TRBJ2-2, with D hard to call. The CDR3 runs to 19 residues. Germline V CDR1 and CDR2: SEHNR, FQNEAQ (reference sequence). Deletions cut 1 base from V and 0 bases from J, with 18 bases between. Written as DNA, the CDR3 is TGTGCCAGCAGCTTAGGGTTAGGCAGTAATCTCGCGAACACCGGGGAGCTGTTTTTT. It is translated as CASSLGLGSNLANTGELFF.

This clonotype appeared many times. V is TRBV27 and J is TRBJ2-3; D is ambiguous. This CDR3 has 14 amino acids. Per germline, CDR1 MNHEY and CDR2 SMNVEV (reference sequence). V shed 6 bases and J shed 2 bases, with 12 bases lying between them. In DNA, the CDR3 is TGTGCCAGCAGCTGGGCCGGGTCCACAGATACGCAGTATTTT. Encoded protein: CASSWAGSTDTQYF.

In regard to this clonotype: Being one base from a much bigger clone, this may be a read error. The CDR3 DNA reads as TGTGCCGGCAGTTACTACACCTCTGGAAACACCATATATTTT. It is translated as CAGSYYTSGNTIYF. This chain uses TRBV7-2 with TRBJ1-3; D not resolved. Germline V lookup: CDR1 SGHTA, CDR2 FQGNSA. The length of the CDR3 is 14 residues.

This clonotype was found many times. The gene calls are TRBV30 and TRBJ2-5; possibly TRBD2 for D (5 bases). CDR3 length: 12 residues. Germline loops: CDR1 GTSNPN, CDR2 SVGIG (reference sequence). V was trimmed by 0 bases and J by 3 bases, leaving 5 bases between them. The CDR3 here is CAWSVLEETQYF. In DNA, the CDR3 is TGTGCCTGGAGTGTACTAGAAGAGACCCAGTACTTC.

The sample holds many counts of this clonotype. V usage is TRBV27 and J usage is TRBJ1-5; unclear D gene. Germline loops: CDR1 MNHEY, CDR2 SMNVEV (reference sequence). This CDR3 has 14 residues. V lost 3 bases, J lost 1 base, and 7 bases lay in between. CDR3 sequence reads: CASSFGRSNQPQHF. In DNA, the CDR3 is TGTGCCAGCAGTTTTGGGCGCAGCAATCAGCCCCAGCATTTT.

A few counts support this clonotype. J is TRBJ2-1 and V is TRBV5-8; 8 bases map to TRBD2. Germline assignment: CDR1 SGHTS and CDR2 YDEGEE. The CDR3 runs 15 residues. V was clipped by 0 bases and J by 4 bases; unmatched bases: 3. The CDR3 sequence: CASSLAGGGYNEQFF. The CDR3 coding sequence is TGTGCCAGCAGCTTGGCCGGGGGGGGATACAATGAGCAGTTCTTC. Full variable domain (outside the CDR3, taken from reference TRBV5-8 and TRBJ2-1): EAGVTQSPTHLIKTRGQQATLRCSPISGHTSVYWYQQALGLGLQFLLWYDEGEERNRGNFPPRFSGRQFPNYSSELNVNALELEDSALYLCASSLAGGGYNEQFFGPGTRLTVL.